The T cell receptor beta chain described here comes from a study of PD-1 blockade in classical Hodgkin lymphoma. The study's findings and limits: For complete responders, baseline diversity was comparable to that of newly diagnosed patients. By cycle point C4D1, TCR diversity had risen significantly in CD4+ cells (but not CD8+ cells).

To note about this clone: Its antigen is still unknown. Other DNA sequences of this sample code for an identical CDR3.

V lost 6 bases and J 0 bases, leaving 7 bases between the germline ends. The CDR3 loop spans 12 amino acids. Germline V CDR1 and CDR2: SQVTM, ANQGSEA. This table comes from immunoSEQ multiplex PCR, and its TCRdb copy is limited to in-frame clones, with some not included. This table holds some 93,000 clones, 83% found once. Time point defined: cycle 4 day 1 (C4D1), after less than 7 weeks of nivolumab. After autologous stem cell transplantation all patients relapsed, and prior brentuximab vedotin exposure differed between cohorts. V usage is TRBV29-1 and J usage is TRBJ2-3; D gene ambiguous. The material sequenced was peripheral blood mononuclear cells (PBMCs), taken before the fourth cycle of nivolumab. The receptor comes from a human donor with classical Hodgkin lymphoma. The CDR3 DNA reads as TGCAGCGTACGGCCGAGCACAGATACGCAGTATTTT. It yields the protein CSVRPSTDTQYF.